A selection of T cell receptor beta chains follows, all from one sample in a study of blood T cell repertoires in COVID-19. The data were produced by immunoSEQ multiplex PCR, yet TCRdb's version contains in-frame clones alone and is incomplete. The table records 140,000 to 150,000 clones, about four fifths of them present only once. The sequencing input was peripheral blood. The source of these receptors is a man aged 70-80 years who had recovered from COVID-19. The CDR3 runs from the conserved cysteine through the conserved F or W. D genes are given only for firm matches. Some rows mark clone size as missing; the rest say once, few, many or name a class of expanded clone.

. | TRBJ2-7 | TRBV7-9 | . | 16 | CASSSIAEPGDYEQYF | TGTGCCAGCAGTTCAATAGCGGAACCGGGGGACTACGAGCAGTACTTC
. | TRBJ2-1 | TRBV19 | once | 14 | CASSRTGNYNEQFF | TGTGCCAGTAGTCGAACGGGAAACTACAATGAGCAGTTCTTC
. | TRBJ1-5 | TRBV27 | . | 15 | CASSVSQGGNQPQHF | TGTGCCAGCAGTGTGTCACAGGGTGGAAATCAGCCCCAGCATTTT
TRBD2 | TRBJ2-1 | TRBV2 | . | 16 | CASSDPGLAAYNEQFF | TGTGCCAGCAGTGACCCGGGACTAGCGGCCTACAATGAGCAGTTCTTC
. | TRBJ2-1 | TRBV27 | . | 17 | CASSTPLGRGSYNEQFF | TGTGCCAGCAGTACCCCCCTCGGGAGAGGGTCCTACAATGAGCAGTTCTTC
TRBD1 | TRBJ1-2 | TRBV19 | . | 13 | CASSPDRGYGYTF | TGTGCCAGTAGTCCGGACAGGGGCTATGGCTACACCTTC
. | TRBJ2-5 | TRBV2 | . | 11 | CASKAKETQYF | TGTGCCAGCAAAGCGAAAGAGACCCAGTACTTC
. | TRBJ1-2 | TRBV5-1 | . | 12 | CASSWPPGGYTF | TGCGCCAGCAGCTGGCCCCCGGGTGGCTACACCTTC
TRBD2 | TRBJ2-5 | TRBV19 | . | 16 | CASRSGTSGRTETQYF | TGTGCCAGTAGGTCCGGGACTAGCGGGAGGACAGAGACCCAGTACTTC
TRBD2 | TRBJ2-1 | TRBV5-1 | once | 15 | CASSLVQREYNEQFF | TGCGCCAGCAGCTTGGTCCAGCGGGAGTACAATGAGCAGTTCTTC
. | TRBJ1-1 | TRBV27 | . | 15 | CASSSRGTMNTEAFF | TGTGCCAGCAGTTCCCGCGGCACCATGAACACTGAAGCTTTCTTT
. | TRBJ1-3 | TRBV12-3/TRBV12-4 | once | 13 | CASSLVPRNTIYF | TGTGCCAGCAGTTTAGTCCCAAGAAACACCATATATTTT
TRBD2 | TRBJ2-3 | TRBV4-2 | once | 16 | CASSSGGTRSTDTQYF | TGTGCCAGCAGCTCAGGAGGGACTAGGAGCACAGATACGCAGTATTTT
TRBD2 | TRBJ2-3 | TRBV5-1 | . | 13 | CASSLREADTQYF | TGCGCCAGCAGCTTGCGGGAGGCAGATACGCAGTATTTT
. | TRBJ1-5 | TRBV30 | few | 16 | CAWNPKSGFGNQPQHF | TGTGCCTGGAACCCCAAGTCGGGGTTCGGCAATCAGCCCCAGCATTTT
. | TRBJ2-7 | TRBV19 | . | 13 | CASSPGHHYEQYF | TGTGCCAGTAGCCCGGGACACCACTACGAGCAGTACTTC
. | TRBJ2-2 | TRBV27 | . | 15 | CASSLLGVNTGELFF | TGTGCCAGCAGTTTACTAGGGGTGAACACCGGGGAGCTGTTTTTT
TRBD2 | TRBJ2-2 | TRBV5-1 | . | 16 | CASSAAGTSGTGELFF | TGCGCCAGCAGCGCCGCCGGGACTAGCGGCACCGGGGAGCTGTTTTTT
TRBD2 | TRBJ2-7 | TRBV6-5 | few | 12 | CASSYGAGSWYF | TGTGCCAGCAGTTACGGAGCGGGGTCATGGTACTTC
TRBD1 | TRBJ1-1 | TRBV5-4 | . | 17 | CASSLAMGTGRNTEAFF | TGTGCCAGCAGCTTGGCAATGGGGACAGGGCGGAACACTGAAGCTTTCTTT
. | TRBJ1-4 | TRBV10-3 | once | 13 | CATWGGSNEKLFF | TGTGCCACCTGGGGGGGTTCTAATGAAAAACTGTTTTTT
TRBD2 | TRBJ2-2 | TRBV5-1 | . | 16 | CASSLVVAGVTGELFF | TGCGCCAGCAGCTTGGTAGTAGCGGGAGTCACCGGGGAGCTGTTTTTT
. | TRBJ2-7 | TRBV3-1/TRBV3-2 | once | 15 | CASSQGRQSPYEQYF | TGTGCCAGCAGCCAAGGCCGACAGTCCCCCTACGAGCAGTACTTC
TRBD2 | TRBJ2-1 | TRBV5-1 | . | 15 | CASSLGTSGTNEQFF | TGCGCCAGCAGCTTGGGGACTAGCGGGACCAATGAGCAGTTCTTC
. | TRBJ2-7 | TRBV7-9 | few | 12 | CASSPPSREQYF | TGTGCCAGCAGCCCCCCCAGTCGCGAGCAGTACTTC
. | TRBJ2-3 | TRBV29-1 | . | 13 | CSVASRLTDTQYF | TGCAGCGTTGCGTCCAGACTCACAGATACGCAGTATTTT
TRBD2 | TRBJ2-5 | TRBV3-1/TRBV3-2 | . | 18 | CASSPGTVAGEVGETQYF | TGTGCCAGCAGCCCCGGAACAGTAGCGGGAGAAGTTGGGGAGACCCAGTACTTC
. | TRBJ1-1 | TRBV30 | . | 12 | CAWRSFYAEAFF | TGTGCCTGGAGATCCTTCTACGCTGAAGCTTTCTTT
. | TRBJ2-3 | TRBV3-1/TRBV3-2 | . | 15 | CASSQWGGQTDTQYF | TGTGCCAGCAGCCAGTGGGGCGGTCAAACAGATACGCAGTATTTT
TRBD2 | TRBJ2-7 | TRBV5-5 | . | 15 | CASSVPSGPSYEQYF | TGTGCCAGCAGCGTACCTAGCGGACCCTCCTACGAGCAGTACTTC
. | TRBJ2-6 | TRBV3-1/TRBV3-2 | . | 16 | CASSQGGGHGANVLTF | TGTGCCAGCAGCCAAGGAGGGGGTCATGGGGCCAACGTCCTGACTTTC
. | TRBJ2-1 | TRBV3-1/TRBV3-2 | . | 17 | CASSPTGGRSSYNEQFF | TGTGCCAGCAGCCCCACCGGAGGGCGCAGCTCCTACAATGAGCAGTTCTTC
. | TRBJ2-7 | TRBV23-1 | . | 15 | CASSHRDNTSYEQYF | TGCGCCAGCAGTCACCGTGACAACACCTCCTACGAGCAGTACTTC
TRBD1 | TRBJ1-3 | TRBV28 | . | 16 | CASSSTGAVSGNTIYF | TGTGCCAGCAGTTCCACAGGGGCTGTCTCTGGAAACACCATATATTTT
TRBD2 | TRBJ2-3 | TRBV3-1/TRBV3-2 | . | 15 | CASSLTSGSTDTQYF | TGTGCCAGCAGCCTGACTAGCGGGAGCACAGATACGCAGTATTTT
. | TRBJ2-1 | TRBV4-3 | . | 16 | CASSQPGETKGYEQFF | TGCGCCAGCAGCCAACCGGGGGAGACTAAGGGCTATGAGCAGTTCTTC
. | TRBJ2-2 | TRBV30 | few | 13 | CAWSTGYTGELFF | TGTGCCTGGAGTACAGGGTACACCGGGGAGCTGTTTTTT
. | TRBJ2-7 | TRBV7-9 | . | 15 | CASSLGQEYSYEQYF | TGTGCCAGCAGCTTAGGGCAGGAATACTCCTACGAGCAGTACTTC
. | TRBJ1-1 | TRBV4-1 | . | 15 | CASSQVPGVNTEAFF | TGCGCCAGCAGCCAAGTTCCAGGGGTGAACACTGAAGCTTTCTTT
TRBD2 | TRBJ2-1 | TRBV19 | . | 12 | CASRTSLGEQFF | TGTGCCAGTAGGACTAGCCTAGGTGAGCAGTTCTTC
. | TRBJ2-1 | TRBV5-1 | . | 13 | CASSLAQYNEQFF | TGCGCCAGCAGCTTGGCACAGTACAATGAGCAGTTCTTC
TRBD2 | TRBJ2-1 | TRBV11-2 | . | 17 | CASSLSRLAGGYNEQFF | TGTGCCAGCAGCTTATCCCGACTAGCGGGGGGCTACAATGAGCAGTTCTTC
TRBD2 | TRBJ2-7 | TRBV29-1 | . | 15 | CSVGESSGFLYEQYF | TGCAGCGTTGGGGAATCTAGCGGGTTCTTGTACGAGCAGTACTTC
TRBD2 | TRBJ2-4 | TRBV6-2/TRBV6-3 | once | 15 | CASSKRDGGKNIQYF | TGTGCCAGCAGTAAGCGGGACGGGGGCAAAAACATTCAGTACTTC
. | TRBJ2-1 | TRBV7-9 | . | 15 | CASSLGFGIYNEQFF | TGTGCCAGCAGCTTAGGATTCGGGATATACAATGAGCAGTTCTTC
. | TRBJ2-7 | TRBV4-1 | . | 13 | CASGEEGFNEQYF | TGCGCCAGCGGGGAGGAGGGTTTCAACGAGCAGTACTTC
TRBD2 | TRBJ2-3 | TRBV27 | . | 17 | CASSFGPSGYSTDTQYF | TGTGCCAGCAGTTTCGGGCCTAGCGGGTATAGCACAGATACGCAGTATTTT
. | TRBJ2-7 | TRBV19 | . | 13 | CASSATGSYEQYF | TGTGCCAGTAGTGCCACCGGGTCCTACGAGCAGTACTTC
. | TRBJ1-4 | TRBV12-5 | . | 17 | CASGLITGKGVDEKLFF | TGTGCTAGTGGTTTGATAACAGGGAAGGGTGTAGATGAAAAACTGTTTTTT
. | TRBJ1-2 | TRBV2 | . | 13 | CASSAVSSGGYTF | TGTGCCAGCAGTGCCGTCTCATCGGGGGGCTACACCTTC
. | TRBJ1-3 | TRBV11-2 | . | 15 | CASTLTRGTGNTIYF | TGTGCCAGCACCCTTACCAGGGGTACTGGAAACACCATATATTTT
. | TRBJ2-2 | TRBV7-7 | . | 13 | CASQKRTGGELFF | TGTGCCAGCCAAAAGAGAACGGGCGGGGAGCTGTTTTTT
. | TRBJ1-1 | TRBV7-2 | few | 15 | CASSLARVFNTEAFF | TGTGCCAGCAGCTTAGCGAGAGTCTTCAACACTGAAGCTTTCTTT
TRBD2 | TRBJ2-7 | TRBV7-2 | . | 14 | CASSLGLAGGEQYF | TGTGCCAGCAGCTTGGGACTAGCGGGAGGCGAGCAGTACTTC
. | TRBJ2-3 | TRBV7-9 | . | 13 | CALPLTSTDTQYF | TGTGCTCTCCCCCTAACTAGCACAGATACGCAGTATTTT